This T cell receptor (beta chain) emerged from a study of beta chain features in type 1 diabetes. Looking at the study overall: Across the samples, 100 million to 130 million sorted cells were examined in total. Study-wide results and limits: Among all four CD4+ subsets, Type 1 diabetes patients had TCRB CDR3s that were moderately but significantly shorter.

A remark on this clone: Its antigen remains unknown.

Investigators reverse transcribed all isolated RNA, so they sequenced expressed TCRB transcripts. Produced via immunoSEQ multiplex PCR; TCRdb's table is partial and in-frame only. The sample has under 300,000 clones, about 24% seen once. The germline gives CDR1 SGHTA, CDR2 FQGNSA. The V end was cut by 5 bases, the J end by 9 bases, with 11 bases between. The CDR3 covers 12 residues. The receptor was derived from a woman younger than 45 with type 1 diabetes. V usage is TRBV7-2 and J usage is TRBJ2-1; D call uncertain. The sample taken for sequencing was naive CD4+ T cells from blood. The chain's CDR3 is CASSHPQVEQFF. The CDR3 nucleotides are TGTGCCAGCAGCCACCCCCAGGTTGAGCAGTTCTTC.